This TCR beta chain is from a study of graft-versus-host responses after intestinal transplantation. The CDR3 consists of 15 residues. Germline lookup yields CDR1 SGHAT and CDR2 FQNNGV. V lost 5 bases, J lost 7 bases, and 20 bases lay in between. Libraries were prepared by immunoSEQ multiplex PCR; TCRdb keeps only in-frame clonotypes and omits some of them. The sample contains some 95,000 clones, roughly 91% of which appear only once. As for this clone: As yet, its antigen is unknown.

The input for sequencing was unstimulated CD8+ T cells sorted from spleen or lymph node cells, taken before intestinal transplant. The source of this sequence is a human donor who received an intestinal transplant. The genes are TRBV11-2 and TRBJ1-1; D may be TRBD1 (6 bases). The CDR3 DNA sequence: TGTGCCAGCAGCGTCTCGACAGGAGCCTTTGTTGAAGCTTTCTTT. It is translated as CASSVSTGAFVEAFF. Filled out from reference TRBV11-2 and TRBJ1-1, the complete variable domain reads EAGVAQSPRYKIIEKRQSVAFWCNPISGHATLYWYQQILGQGPKLLIQFQNNGVVDDSQLPKDRFSAERLKGVDSTLKIQPAKLEDSAVYLCASSVSTGAFVEAFFGQGTRLTVV.